A single sample gave rise to the 25 T cell receptor beta chains below, sequenced in a study of CD8 T cells in Susac syndrome. Random hexamers were used to reverse transcribe the RNA input (about 0.45 to 1 ug). TCRdb reprocessed the immunoSEQ multiplex PCR reads with MiXCR, giving one entry per CDR3 protein. The sample records about 250,000 distinct CDR3 sequences, just under 95% being singletons. Material: CD4+ T cells from PBMCs. Receptors originate from a human donor with multiple sclerosis.

The chain joins TRBV5-4 to TRBJ2-5; TRBD2 matches 7 bases. This CDR3 has 18 residues. CDR1 and CDR2 from the germline V gene are SGHNT and YYREEE (reference sequence). Trimming took 4 bases from V and 3 from J; bases not matched to a gene: 18. In nucleotides, the CDR3 is TGTGCCAGCAGCCCCATGTTAGGCGGGAGCGCCGGAAAAGAGACCCAGTACTTC. Translation gives CASSPMLGGSAGKETQYF.

This rearrangement joins TRBV5-4 to TRBJ2-3; either TRBD1 or TRBD2 may fit D (6 bases each). The CDR3 is 16 residues long. CDR1 and CDR2 (germline): SGHNT, YYREEE (reference sequence). The V end lost 2 bases, the J end lost 4 bases, and 17 bases lay between the germline ends. The CDR3 DNA reads as TGTGCCAGCAGCTTCCAAATAGGGGGGAGCCCAGATACGCAGTATTTT. Amino acid sequence: CASSFQIGGSPDTQYF.

This rearrangement joins TRBV11-3 to TRBJ1-2, with D unclear. Germline V gene lookup returns CDR1 SGHNT and CDR2 YENEEA. V was trimmed by 8 bases and J by 7 bases, leaving 14 bases between them. The CDR3 has 12 residues. The CDR3 DNA follows: TGTGCCAGCTCCGAGGGTACGAGTGGCTACACCTTC. Amino acids: CASSEGTSGYTF.

The chain joins TRBV5-1 to TRBJ2-3; a possible D gene is TRBD2 (7 bases). Trimming cost V 4 bases and J 3 bases, with 24 bases left between them. The CDR3 extends over 18 amino acids. The germline CDR1 and CDR2 sequences are SGHRS and YFSETQ. CDR3 bases: TGCGCCAGCAGCCCGGGCGGGGGCGCACCCACGCCGACAGATACGCAGTATTTT. Protein: CASSPGGGAPTPTDTQYF.

This sequence joins TRBV13 and TRBJ1-2; D is unresolved. With 4 bases removed from V and 0 bases from J, the gap between germline ends came to 9 bases. Germline CDR1 and CDR2: PRHDT and FYEKMQ (reference sequence). The CDR3 has 14 residues. The CDR3 here is CASSSGRSNYGYTF. The DNA of the CDR3 is TGTGCCAGCAGCTCCGGACGGTCTAACTATGGCTACACCTTC.

This clonotype was detected a few times. This chain connects TRBV6-1 to TRBJ1-2, with TRBD1 as a possible D gene (5 bases). Germline values: CDR1 MNHNS, CDR2 SASEGT. This CDR3 region has 12 residues. V dropped 5 bases and J dropped 8 bases, with 12 bases sitting between them. CDR3 loop: CASSPTGYGYTF. Here the CDR3 DNA reads TGTGCCAGCAGTCCTACAGGATACGGCTACACCTTC.

V gene TRBV2 combines with J gene TRBJ2-1; 7 nucleotides agree with TRBD2. The CDR3 runs 13 residues. CDR1 SNHLY and CDR2 FYNNEI come from the germline V gene. V gave up 8 bases and J gave up 8 bases; unmatched junction bases: 9. The chain's CDR3 is CASGGGGSHEQFF. The CDR3 coding sequence is TGTGCCAGCGGGGGGGGAGGGTCCCATGAGCAGTTCTTC.

V usage is TRBV28 and J usage is TRBJ1-4; the D gene is possibly TRBD1 (5 bases). There are 16 residues in the CDR3. V was trimmed by 2 bases and J by 0 bases, leaving 10 bases between them. Germline V gene lookup returns CDR1 MDHEN and CDR2 SYDVKM. The CDR3 loop is CASSLSGQPTNEKLFF. CDR3 bases: TGTGCCAGCAGTTTAAGCGGACAACCAACTAATGAAAAACTGTTTTTT.

The chain carries TRBV28 and TRBJ1-6; 8 bases are a match to TRBD1. The trim removed 5 bases at V and 7 bases at J, leaving 10 bases unmatched. Germline V gene lookup returns CDR1 MDHEN and CDR2 SYDVKM. The CDR3 spans 16 residues. The CDR3 loop reads CASSIHQGAGNSPLHF. CDR3 nucleotides: TGTGCCAGCAGTATACATCAGGGGGCAGGGAATTCACCCCTCCACTTT.

This clonotype was detected only once. V and J are TRBV5-6 and TRBJ2-3; tentative D call: TRBD1 (6 bases). This CDR3 is built from 18 residues. Germline CDR1 is SGHDT and CDR2 is YYEEEE. V dropped 6 bases and J dropped 4 bases, with 27 bases sitting between them. The CDR3, as DNA: TGTGCCAGCAACCATGGGGCCAGGGGATTCCTGGCCGCAGATACGCAGTATTTT. Its protein is CASNHGARGFLAADTQYF.

This clonotype appeared a single time. The chain uses TRBV29-1 and TRBJ1-2, with D perhaps matching TRBD1 (5 bases). The CDR3 has 12 amino acids. V lost 7 bases and J 6 bases, leaving 15 bases between the germline ends. CDR1 and CDR2 from the germline V gene are SQVTM and ANQGSEA. The CDR3 here is CSAQGLRNGYTF. The CDR3, as DNA: TGCAGCGCCCAGGGCTTGAGGAATGGCTACACCTTC.

The chain carries TRBV9 and TRBJ2-7, with 8 nucleotides matching TRBD1. This CDR3 is 14 amino acids long. Germline CDR1 SGDLS, CDR2 YYNGEE. V lost 5 bases and J lost 5; bases outside the gene matches: 9. CDR3 DNA: TGTGCCAGCAGTGCTAGGGACAGGTTCCACGAGCAGTACTTC. Its protein product is CASSARDRFHEQYF.

There are a few counts of this clonotype. The rearrangement links TRBV28 to TRBJ1-2; D is ambiguous. The CDR3 totals 12 residues. Per germline, CDR1 MDHEN and CDR2 SYDVKM. V was shortened by 3 bases and J by 5 bases, with 7 bases between the two germline ends. For the CDR3, the DNA is TGTGCCAGCAGTTTGATTGATTATGGCTACACCTTC. This gives the protein CASSLIDYGYTF.

The genes are TRBV18 and TRBJ2-3, with 10 bases fitting TRBD2. The CDR3 spans 20 residues. The V gene end was trimmed by 0 bases and the J gene end by 0 bases; junction bases not matched to a gene: 12. Germline V gives CDR1 KGHSH, CDR2 LQKENI. The CDR3 loop reads CASSPPLAGELYPSTDTQYF. The CDR3 DNA follows: TGTGCCAGCTCACCACCGCTAGCGGGAGAGTTATACCCGAGCACAGATACGCAGTATTTT.

The J gene is TRBJ1-1, the V gene TRBV9; D not certain. The V end lost 2 bases, the J end lost 0 bases, and 8 bases lay between the germline ends. This CDR3 contains 14 residues. The germline V gene has CDR1 SGDLS and CDR2 YYNGEE. The CDR3 region is CASSVRTVNTEAFF. The DNA of the CDR3 is TGTGCCAGCAGCGTTAGGACGGTGAACACTGAAGCTTTCTTT.

The chain uses TRBV18 and TRBJ2-5; weak D call: TRBD1 (6 bases). The CDR3 runs 13 residues. The germline gives CDR1 KGHSH, CDR2 LQKENI. The V end lost 6 bases, the J end lost 2 bases, and 10 bases lay between the germline ends. CDR3: CASSQGTQETQYF. Here the CDR3 DNA reads TGTGCCAGCTCGCAGGGGACGCAAGAGACCCAGTACTTC.

The chain is built from TRBV20-1 and TRBJ2-3; 8 nucleotides agree with TRBD1. CDR3 length: 14 residues. Germline CDR1 reads DFQATT; CDR2 reads SNEGSKA (reference sequence). Trimming at V came to 5 bases and at J to 1 base, leaving 5 bases not matched to a gene. The CDR3 DNA follows: TGCAGTGCTTCACCGGGACAGGGCACAGATACGCAGTATTTT. Its translation: CSASPGQGTDTQYF.

The chain carries TRBV30 and TRBJ2-1; the match to TRBD2 covers 9 bases. J lost 8 bases, V lost 4 bases, and 6 bases had no gene match. The V gene's germline CDR1 is GTSNPN and CDR2 SVGIG (reference sequence). The CDR3 is 13 amino acids. The CDR3 loop is CAWNSGSAYEQFF. The CDR3 DNA is TGTGCCTGGAATAGCGGGAGTGCCTATGAGCAGTTCTTC.

The chain carries TRBV20-1 and TRBJ1-4; tentative D call: TRBD1 (5 bases). V lost 6 bases to trimming and J lost 12 bases, with 20 bases between them. There are 13 residues in the CDR3. Germline V gene lookup returns CDR1 DFQATT and CDR2 SNEGSKA (reference sequence). CDR3 amino acids: CSAQRTVGGELFF. DNA for the CDR3: TGCAGTGCCCAACGAACAGTCGGGGGGGAACTGTTTTTT.

The rearrangement joins TRBV9 to TRBJ2-3; D unclear. This CDR3 region has 15 residues. Trimming cost V 0 bases and J 0 bases, with 8 bases left between them. Germline V gene lookup returns CDR1 SGDLS and CDR2 YYNGEE. CDR3 coding DNA: TGTGCCAGCAGCGTAGTTGCCGCTAGCACAGATACGCAGTATTTT. It is translated as CASSVVAASTDTQYF.

The rearrangement links TRBV29-1 to TRBJ2-7, with a possible D match to TRBD2 (5 bases). V dropped 3 bases and J dropped 5 bases, with 23 bases sitting between them. The CDR3 loop spans 16 amino acids. Germline V gene sequence: CDR1 SQVTM, CDR2 ANQGSEA. Here the CDR3 reads CSVDYGRRAHNNEQYV. The CDR3, as DNA: TGCAGCGTTGATTATGGGAGAAGAGCCCACAATAACGAGCAGTACGTC.

The chain has TRBV7-6 and TRBJ2-3; TRBD2 matches 7 bases. Germline V gene sequence: CDR1 SGHVS, CDR2 FNYEAQ. The V gene end was trimmed by 4 bases and the J gene end by 9 bases; junction bases not matched to a gene: 4. The CDR3 contains 12 residues. The CDR3 sequence is CASSSQRGTQYF. CDR3 in DNA: TGTGCCAGCAGCTCTCAGCGGGGCACGCAGTATTTT. The full variable domain, completed using reference TRBV7-6 and TRBJ2-3, is GAGVSQSPRYKVTKRGQDVALRCDPISGHVSLYWYRQALGQGPEFLTYFNYEAQQDKSGLPNDRFSAERPEGSISTLTIQRTEQRDSAMYRCASSSQRGTQYFGPGTRLTVL.

The rearrangement joins TRBV6-6 to TRBJ2-7; D uncertain. The CDR3 totals 14 residues. The germline V and J ends were trimmed by 6 bases and 4 bases, with 16 bases remaining between them. Germline-derived CDR1 and CDR2 are MNHNY and SVGAGI (reference sequence). In DNA, the CDR3 is TGTGCCAGCAGCCCACCCGCAGCTATGTACGAGCAGTACTTC. Its translation: CASSPPAAMYEQYF.

The CDR3 DNA follows: TGTGCCAGCAGCAAAGAGAAAGGGGGCGCCTGGGGCACTGAAGCTTTCTTT. This translates into CASSKEKGGAWGTEAFF. The chain recombines TRBV7-2 with TRBJ1-1; TRBD1 aligns across 7 bases. Germline trimming cut 5 bases from V and 4 bases from J; bases unmatched to any gene: 16. The CDR3 loop spans 17 amino acids. In germline, CDR1 is SGHTA, CDR2 FQGNSA.

V is TRBV5-1 and J is TRBJ1-2; D not certain. The CDR3 extends over 14 amino acids. The V end was cut by 0 bases, the J end by 8 bases, with 14 bases between. In germline, CDR1 is SGHRS, CDR2 YFSETQ. The CDR3 loop is CASSLEPYGLGYTF. The CDR3 nucleotides are TGCGCCAGCAGCTTGGAGCCTTACGGCCTCGGCTACACCTTC.